This is a list of T cell receptor beta chains from one sample in a study of blood T cell repertoires in COVID-19. Some clones are missing from TCRdb's copy, which holds only in-frame ones; the method was immunoSEQ multiplex PCR. The table lists 270,000 or so clones, approximately 90% of them singletons. Sequenced input: PBMCs or T cells enriched from blood (not recorded which). These receptors all come from a middle-aged woman with acute COVID-19. Each CDR3 is given with its conserved first and last residue.

TRBV28	TRBJ2-2	CASSSVKWGRGNTGELFF
TRBV7-3	TRBJ1-2	CASSSGTGSAYTF
TRBV13	TRBJ2-5	CASSPSGEKETQYF
TRBV7-2	TRBJ2-1	CASSALRGPYNEQFF
TRBV5-6	TRBJ1-5	CASSLDRGQSGDQPQHF
TRBV25-1	TRBJ1-6	CASSDRSNSPLHF
TRBV19	TRBJ1-1	CASTTGSWNTEAFF
TRBV13	TRBJ2-7	CASSFSRTSGYEQYF
TRBV11-2	TRBJ2-5	CASSLNGLAETQYF
TRBV30	TRBJ1-6	CAWSLRDRNNSPLHF
TRBV2	TRBJ2-1	CASRTGTNSYNEQFF
TRBV7-9	TRBJ2-4	CASSLDGGTKNIQYF
TRBV4-2	TRBJ1-6	CASSQTTVSSYNSPLHF
TRBV5-1	TRBJ1-4	CASSPLGQGNEKLFF
TRBV5-4	TRBJ2-5	CASSLEAGGLETQYF
TRBV6-5	TRBJ1-2	CASSYRPDSYGYTF
TRBV7-9	TRBJ2-7	CASSLVSGGGEQYF
TRBV14	TRBJ1-1	CASSQVWAVRVNTEAFF
TRBV25-1	TRBJ1-5	CASRRQTNGNQPQHF
TRBV18	TRBJ1-2	CASSPSRGGLPYGYTF
TRBV5-4	TRBJ2-2	CASSLGLAGGRSTGELFF
TRBV2	TRBJ2-7	CASRPGQNSYEQYF
TRBV5-4	TRBJ2-4	CASSLGQGAIQYF
TRBV7-3	TRBJ1-4	CASSLTGFAGEKLFF
TRBV29-1	TRBJ2-1	CSVVPLKYNEQFF
TRBV7-6	TRBJ1-4	CASSLRGSNEKLFF
TRBV5-1	TRBJ1-2	CASSLQGQGSGYTF
TRBV7-2	TRBJ1-1	CASSIGTAEAFF
TRBV27	TRBJ1-5	CASSPGVLNQPQHF
TRBV4-2	TRBJ2-5	CASSQDRGETQYF
TRBV15	TRBJ2-5	CATSRDGGSGRSETQYF
TRBV10-3	TRBJ1-3	CAISDPQGAIYF